This T cell receptor beta chain was captured by sequencing in a study of spatial heterogeneity in lung cancer. Notes on the study in general: How many expanded intratumoral alpha and beta TCRs were present tracked the tumor mutation count, which was a count of nonsynonymous mutations. Alpha chains reached an estimated coverage of about 7% of tumor T cells, and beta chains approximately 13%. Expanded TCR counts, ubiquitous and regional, correlated respectively with ubiquitous and regional nonsynonymous mutation counts.

Time point meaning: sample taken at primary tumor resection. TCRdb re-called the 5' RACE reads with MiXCR, one entry per CDR3 protein. The sample records about 8,100 distinct CDR3 sequences, about 12% being singletons. By proportion, this clonotype is medium-sized. Antigen unknown. Material: lung tumor tissue, obtained at surgery. The TCR was taken from a male donor with early-stage non-small cell lung cancer.

The CDR3 sequence is CASSRGDVGGGTEAFF. CDR3 nucleotide sequence: TGTGCCAGCAGCCGGGGGGACGTCGGAGGGGGCACTGAAGCTTTCTTT. V and J are TRBV4-2 and TRBJ1-1; D might be TRBD1 (6 bases). The CDR3 sequence is 16 residues long. Per the germline V gene, CDR1 is LGHNA and CDR2 is YNFKEQ. Trimming left V 4 bases short and J 4 bases short, with 19 bases between.